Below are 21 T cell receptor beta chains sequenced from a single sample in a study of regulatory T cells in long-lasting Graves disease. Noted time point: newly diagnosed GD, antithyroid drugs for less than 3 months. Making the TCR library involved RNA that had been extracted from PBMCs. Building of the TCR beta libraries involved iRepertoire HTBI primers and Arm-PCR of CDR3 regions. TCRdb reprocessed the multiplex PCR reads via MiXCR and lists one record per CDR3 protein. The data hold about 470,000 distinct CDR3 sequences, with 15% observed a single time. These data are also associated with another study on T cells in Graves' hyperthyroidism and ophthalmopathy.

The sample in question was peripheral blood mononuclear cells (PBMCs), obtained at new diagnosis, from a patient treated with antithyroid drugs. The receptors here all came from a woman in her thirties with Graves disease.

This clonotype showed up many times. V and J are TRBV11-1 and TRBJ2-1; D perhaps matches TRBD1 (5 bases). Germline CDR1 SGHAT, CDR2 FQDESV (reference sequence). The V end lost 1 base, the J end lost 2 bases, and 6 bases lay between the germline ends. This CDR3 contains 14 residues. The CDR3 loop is CASSLEDTYNEQFF. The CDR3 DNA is TGTGCCAGCAGCTTAGAGGACACCTACAATGAGCAGTTCTTC.

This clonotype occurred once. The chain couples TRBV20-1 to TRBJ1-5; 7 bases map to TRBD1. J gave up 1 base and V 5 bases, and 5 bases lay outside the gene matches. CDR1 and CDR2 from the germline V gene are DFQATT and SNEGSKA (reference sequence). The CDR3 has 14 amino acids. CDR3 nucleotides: TGCAGTGCTCGCCCGGGACAGAGCAATCAGCCCCAGCATTTT. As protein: CSARPGQSNQPQHF.

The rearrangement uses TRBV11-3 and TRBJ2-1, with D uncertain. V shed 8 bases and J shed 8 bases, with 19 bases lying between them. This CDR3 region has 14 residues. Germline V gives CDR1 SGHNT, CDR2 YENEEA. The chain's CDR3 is CASRGYNSKDEQFF. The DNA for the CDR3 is TGTGCCAGCCGAGGCTATAATTCGAAGGATGAGCAGTTCTTC.

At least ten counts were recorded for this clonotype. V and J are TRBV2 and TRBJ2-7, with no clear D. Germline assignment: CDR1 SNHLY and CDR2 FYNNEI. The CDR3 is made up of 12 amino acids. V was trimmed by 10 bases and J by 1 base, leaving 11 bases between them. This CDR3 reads CATQIRSYEQYF. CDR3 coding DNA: TGTGCCACCCAAATTAGGTCCTACGAGCAGTACTTC.

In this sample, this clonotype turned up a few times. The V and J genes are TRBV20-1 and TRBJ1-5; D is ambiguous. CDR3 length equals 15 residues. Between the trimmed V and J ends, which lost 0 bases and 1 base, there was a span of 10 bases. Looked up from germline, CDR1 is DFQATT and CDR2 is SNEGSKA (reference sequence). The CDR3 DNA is TGCAGTGCTAGAGACCTCCGAGGGAGCAATCAGCCCCAGCATTTT. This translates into CSARDLRGSNQPQHF.

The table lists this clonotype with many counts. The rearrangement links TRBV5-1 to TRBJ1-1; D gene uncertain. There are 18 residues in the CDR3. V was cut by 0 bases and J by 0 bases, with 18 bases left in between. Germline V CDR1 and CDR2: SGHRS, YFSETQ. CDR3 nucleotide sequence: TGCGCCAGCAGCTTGGGCTTTTCCGGGGAGGCCATGAACACTGAAGCTTTCTTT. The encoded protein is CASSLGFSGEAMNTEAFF.

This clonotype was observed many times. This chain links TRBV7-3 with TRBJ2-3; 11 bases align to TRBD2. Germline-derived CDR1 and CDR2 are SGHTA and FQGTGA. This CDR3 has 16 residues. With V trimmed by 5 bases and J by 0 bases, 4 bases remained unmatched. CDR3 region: CASSRSSGGSTDTQYF. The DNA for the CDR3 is TGTGCCAGCAGCAGATCTAGCGGGGGGAGCACAGATACGCAGTATTTT.

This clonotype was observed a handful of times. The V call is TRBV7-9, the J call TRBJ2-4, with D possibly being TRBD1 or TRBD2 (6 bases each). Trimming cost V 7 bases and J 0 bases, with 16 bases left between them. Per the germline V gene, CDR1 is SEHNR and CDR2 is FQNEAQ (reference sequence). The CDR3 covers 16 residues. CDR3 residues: CASNNGGGRAKNIQYF. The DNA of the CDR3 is TGTGCCAGCAACAACGGAGGGGGGAGAGCCAAAAACATTCAGTACTTC. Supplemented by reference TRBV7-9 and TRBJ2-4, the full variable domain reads DTGVSQNPRHKITKRGQNVTFRCDPISEHNRLYWYRQTLGQGPEFLTYFQNEAQLEKSRLLSDRFSAERPKGSFSTLEIQRTEQGDSAMYLCASNNGGGRAKNIQYFGAGTRLSVL.

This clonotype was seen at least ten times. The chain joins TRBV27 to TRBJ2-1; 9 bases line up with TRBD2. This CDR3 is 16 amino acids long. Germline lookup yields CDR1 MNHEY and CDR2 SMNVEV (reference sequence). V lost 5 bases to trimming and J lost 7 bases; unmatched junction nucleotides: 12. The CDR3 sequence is CASSPRAGGRANEQFF. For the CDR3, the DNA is TGTGCCAGCAGTCCGCGGGCTGGCGGGAGGGCTAATGAGCAGTTCTTC.

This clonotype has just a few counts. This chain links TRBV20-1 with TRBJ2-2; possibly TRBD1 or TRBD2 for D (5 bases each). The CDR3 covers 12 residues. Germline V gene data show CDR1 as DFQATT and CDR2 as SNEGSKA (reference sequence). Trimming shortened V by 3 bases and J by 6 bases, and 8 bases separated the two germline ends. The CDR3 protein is CSASGDPGELFF. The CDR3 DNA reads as TGCAGTGCTAGCGGGGACCCCGGGGAGCTGTTTTTT.

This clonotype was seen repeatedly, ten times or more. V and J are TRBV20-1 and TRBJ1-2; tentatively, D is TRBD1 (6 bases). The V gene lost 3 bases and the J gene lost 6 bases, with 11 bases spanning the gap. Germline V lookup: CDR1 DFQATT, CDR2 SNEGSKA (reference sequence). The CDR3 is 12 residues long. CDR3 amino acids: CSARRGQDGYTF. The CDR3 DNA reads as TGCAGTGCTAGGCGGGGGCAGGATGGCTACACCTTC.

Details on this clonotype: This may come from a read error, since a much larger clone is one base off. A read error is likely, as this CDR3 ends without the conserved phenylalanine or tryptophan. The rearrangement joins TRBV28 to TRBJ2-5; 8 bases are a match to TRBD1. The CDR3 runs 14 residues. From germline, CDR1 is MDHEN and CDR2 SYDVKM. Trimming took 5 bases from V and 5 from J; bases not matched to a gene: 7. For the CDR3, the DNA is TGTGCCAGCAGTCCCAGGACAGGGACCGAGACCCAGTACCTC. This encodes CASSPRTGTETQYL.

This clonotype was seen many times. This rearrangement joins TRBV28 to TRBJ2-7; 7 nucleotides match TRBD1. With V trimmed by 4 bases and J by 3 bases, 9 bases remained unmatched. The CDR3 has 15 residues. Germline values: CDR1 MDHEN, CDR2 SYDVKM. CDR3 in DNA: TGTGCCAGCAGTTACTCGAGGACAGGAATCTACGAGCAGTACTTC. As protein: CASSYSRTGIYEQYF.

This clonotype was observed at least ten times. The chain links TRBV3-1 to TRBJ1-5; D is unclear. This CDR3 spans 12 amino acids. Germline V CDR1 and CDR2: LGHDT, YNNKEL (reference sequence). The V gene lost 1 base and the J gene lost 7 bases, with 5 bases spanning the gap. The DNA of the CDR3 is TGTGCCAGCAGCCAAGGGAGGCAGCCCCAGCATTTT. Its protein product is CASSQGRQPQHF.

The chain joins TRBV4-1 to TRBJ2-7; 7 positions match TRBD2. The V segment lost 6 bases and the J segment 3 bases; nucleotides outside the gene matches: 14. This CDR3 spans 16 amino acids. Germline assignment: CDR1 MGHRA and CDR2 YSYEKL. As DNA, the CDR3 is TGCGCCAGCAGGCCTTCACTTCCGGGACTAATCTACGAGCAGTACTTC. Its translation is CASRPSLPGLIYEQYF.

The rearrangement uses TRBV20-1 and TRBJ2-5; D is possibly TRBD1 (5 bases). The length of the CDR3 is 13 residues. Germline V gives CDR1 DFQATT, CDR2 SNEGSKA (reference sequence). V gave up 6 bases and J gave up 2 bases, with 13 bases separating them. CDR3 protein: CSASTVNQETQYF. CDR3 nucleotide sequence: TGCAGTGCCTCGACAGTGAATCAAGAGACCCAGTACTTC.

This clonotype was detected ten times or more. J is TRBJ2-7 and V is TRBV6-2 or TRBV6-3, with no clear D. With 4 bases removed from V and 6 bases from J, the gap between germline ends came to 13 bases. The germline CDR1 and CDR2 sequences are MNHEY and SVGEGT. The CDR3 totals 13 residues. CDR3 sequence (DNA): TGTGCCAGCAGTTCGGCGAATAGGCTCGAGCAGTACTTC. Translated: CASSSANRLEQYF.

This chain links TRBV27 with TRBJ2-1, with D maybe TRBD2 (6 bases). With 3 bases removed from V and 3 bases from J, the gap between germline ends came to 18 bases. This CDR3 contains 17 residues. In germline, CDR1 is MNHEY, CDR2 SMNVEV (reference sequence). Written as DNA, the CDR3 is TGTGCCAGCAGTTTTGGGGTGGGGGGAGCGATCTACAATGAGCAGTTCTTC. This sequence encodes CASSFGVGGAIYNEQFF.

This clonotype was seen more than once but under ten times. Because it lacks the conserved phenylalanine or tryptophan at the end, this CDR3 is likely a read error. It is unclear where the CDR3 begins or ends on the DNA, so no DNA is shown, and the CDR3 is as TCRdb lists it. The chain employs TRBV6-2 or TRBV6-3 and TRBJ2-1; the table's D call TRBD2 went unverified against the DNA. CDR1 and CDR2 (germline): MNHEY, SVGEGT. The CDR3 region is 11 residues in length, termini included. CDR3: CASSSGLELFL.

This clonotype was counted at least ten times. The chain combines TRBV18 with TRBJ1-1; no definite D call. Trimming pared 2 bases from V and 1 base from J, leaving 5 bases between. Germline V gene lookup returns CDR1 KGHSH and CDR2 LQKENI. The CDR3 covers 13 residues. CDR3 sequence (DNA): TGTGCCAGCTCACCATGGGAGAACACTGAAGCTTTCTTT. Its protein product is CASSPWENTEAFF.

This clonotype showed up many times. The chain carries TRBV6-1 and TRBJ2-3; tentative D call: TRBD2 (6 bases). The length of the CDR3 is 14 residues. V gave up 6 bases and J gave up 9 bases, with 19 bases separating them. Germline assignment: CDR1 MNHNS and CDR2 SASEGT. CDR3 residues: CASSPDAEGRTQYF. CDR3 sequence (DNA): TGTGCCAGCAGCCCGGACGCGGAGGGGAGGACGCAGTATTTT.